Shown below are 9 T cell receptor beta chains from a single sample sequenced in a study of shared clonotypes between healthy human individuals. The data were produced by immunoSEQ multiplex PCR, yet TCRdb's version contains in-frame clones alone and is incomplete. The sample holds more than 1,200,000 clones, around 98.5% seen once. What was sequenced was naive CD4+ T cells sorted from blood. Subset reported: CD45RA+ positively selected. These receptors all come from a man aged 25 to 40 in good health.

This chain links TRBV11-1 with TRBJ2-3, with D possibly TRBD2 on 5 matching bases. Germline V gene data show CDR1 as SGHAT and CDR2 as FQDESV (reference sequence). CDR3 length: 16 amino acids. V was cut by 5 bases and J by 1 base, with 16 bases left in between. The CDR3 DNA reads as TGTGCCAGCAGCCCGGGAAACAGCGGAGGCACAGATACGCAGTATTTT. The encoded protein is CASSPGNSGGTDTQYF.

This clone was seen a single time. A read error may account for a junction end that differs from germline. This same CDR3 is encoded by further DNA sequences in the sample. The chain combines TRBV6-5 with TRBJ2-1, with TRBD2 identical over 14 bases. The CDR3 contains 13 residues. The germline gives CDR1 MNHEY, CDR2 SVGAGI. The CDR3 nucleotides read TGTGCCAGCACCGGACTAGCGGGAGGTGAGCAATTCTTC. It codes for CASTGLAGGEQFF.

DNA for the CDR3: TGTGCCAGCTCCCAAGGGGGCACCTCCTACGAGCAGTACTTC. As protein: CASSQGGTSYEQYF. This sequence joins TRBV18 and TRBJ2-7, with 7 bases fitting TRBD1. Per germline, CDR1 KGHSH and CDR2 LQKENI. There are 14 residues in the CDR3. V dropped 6 bases and J dropped 0; count of bases not matched to a gene: 5.

The chain couples TRBV27 to TRBJ2-7; D is ambiguous. The CDR3 runs 14 residues. The germline V and J ends were trimmed by 6 bases and 3 bases, with 15 bases remaining between them. Germline V gene lookup returns CDR1 MNHEY and CDR2 SMNVEV (reference sequence). CDR3 protein: CASRLTGGSYEQYF. Written as DNA, the CDR3 is TGTGCCAGCAGACTGACTGGTGGCAGCTACGAGCAGTACTTC.

Notes on this clone: Within the sample, other DNA sequences also encode this same CDR3. The CDR3 DNA reads as TGTGCCAGCTCACCCCCCGGGGGTAGCAATCAGCCCCAGCATTTT. It encodes CASSPPGGSNQPQHF. V and J are TRBV18 and TRBJ1-5, with D possibly TRBD1 on 5 matching bases. Germline loops: CDR1 KGHSH, CDR2 LQKENI. The CDR3 contains 15 residues. Trimming took off 3 bases at V and 0 bases at J, with 9 bases between the two ends.

This chain connects TRBV9 to TRBJ2-7; the D gene could be TRBD1 or TRBD2 (5 bases each). The V end was cut by 0 bases, the J end by 7 bases, with 17 bases between. CDR1 is SGDLS and CDR2 is YYNGEE in the germline V gene. The CDR3 has 15 amino acids. The CDR3 sequence: CASSVGGLSHWEQYF. The CDR3 nucleotides read TGTGCCAGCAGCGTAGGGGGGTTATCCCACTGGGAGCAGTACTTC. Together with reference TRBV9 and TRBJ2-7, the CDR3 gives the full variable domain: DSGVTQTPKHLITATGQRVTLRCSPRSGDLSVYWYQQSLDQGLQFLIQYYNGEERAKGNILERFSAQQFPDLHSELNLSSLELGDSALYFCASSVGGLSHWEQYFGPGTRLTVT.

This sequence joins TRBV5-4 and TRBJ2-7, with 13 bases aligning to TRBD2. This CDR3 region has 16 residues. The germline V gene encodes CDR1 SGHNT and CDR2 YYREEE (reference sequence). The trim removed 4 bases at V and 4 bases at J, leaving 8 bases unmatched. Written as DNA, the CDR3 is TGTGCCAGCAGCCGGACTAGCGGGGGCCAGGGATACGAGCAGTACTTC. It encodes CASSRTSGGQGYEQYF.

The chain links TRBV20-1 to TRBJ2-1; D perhaps matches TRBD1 (6 bases). The CDR3 is 11 residues long. Deletions cut 6 bases from V and 5 bases from J, with 8 bases between. The V gene's germline CDR1 is DFQATT and CDR2 SNEGSKA (reference sequence). The CDR3 sequence is CSAGAHNEQFF. The CDR3 bases are TGCAGTGCGGGGGCGCACAATGAGCAGTTCTTC.

This clone was recorded only once. V and J are TRBV19 and TRBJ2-1; 10 nucleotides agree with TRBD1. The CDR3 is 14 residues long. Germline trimming cut 4 bases from V and 7 bases from J; bases unmatched to any gene: 4. The germline CDR1 and CDR2 sequences are LNHDA and SQIVND (reference sequence). DNA for the CDR3: TGTGCCAGTAGTAAGCGGGGACAGGGGAATGAGCAGTTCTTC. Protein product: CASSKRGQGNEQFF.